This T cell receptor beta chain was captured by sequencing in a study of CD8 T cells in ankylosing spondylitis. Generation of TCR beta libraries employed quantitative 5'-RACE incorporating molecular barcodes. A single record per CDR3 protein comes from TCRdb applying MiXCR to the 5' RACE reads. Of 350,000 to 400,000 distinct CDR3 sequences detected, roughly 20% appear once; the ten largest clones hold around 13%. Germline-derived CDR1 and CDR2 are LGHNA and YNFKEQ. This CDR3 comprises 13 residues. Between the trimmed V and J ends, which lost 0 bases and 9 bases, there was a span of 8 bases. Only a few counts were recorded for this clonotype. Its antigen is currently unknown. Broader study findings: Matched ankylosing spondylitis synovial fluid reportedly contained a significantly enriched population of disease-linked clones. Previously reported in reactive arthritis synovial fluid and blood were some of the motif variants. Ankylosing spondylitis blood appeared to carry a characteristic TCR beta motif of eight or nine highly homologous variants.

This receptor was obtained from a male donor with ankylosing spondylitis or in good health (not recorded which). This chain uses TRBV4-2 with TRBJ2-2; D is uncertain. The sequencing input was blood, either unsorted or a sorted T cell fraction (not recorded which). DNA for the CDR3: TGTGCCAGCAGCCAAGATGATGCGAGGGAGCTGTTTTTT. It yields the protein CASSQDDARELFF.